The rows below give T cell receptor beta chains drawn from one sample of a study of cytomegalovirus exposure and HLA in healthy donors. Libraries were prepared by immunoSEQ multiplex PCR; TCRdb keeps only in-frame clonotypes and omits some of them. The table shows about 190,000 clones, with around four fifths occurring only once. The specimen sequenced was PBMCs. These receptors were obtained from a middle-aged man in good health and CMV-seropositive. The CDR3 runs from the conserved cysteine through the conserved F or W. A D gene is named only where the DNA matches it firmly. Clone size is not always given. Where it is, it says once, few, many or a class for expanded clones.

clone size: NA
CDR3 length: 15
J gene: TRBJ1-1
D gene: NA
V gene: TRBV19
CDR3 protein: CASTLPGGGYTEAFF
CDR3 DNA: TGTGCCAGTACCTTGCCTGGGGGCGGGTACACTGAAGCTTTCTTT

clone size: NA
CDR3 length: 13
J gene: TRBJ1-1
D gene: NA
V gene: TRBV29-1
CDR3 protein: CSVVLGREKEAFF
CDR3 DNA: TGCAGCGTTGTACTGGGGAGAGAGAAGGAAGCTTTCTTT

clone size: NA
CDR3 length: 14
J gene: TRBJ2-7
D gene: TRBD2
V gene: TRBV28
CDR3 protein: CASRERGKSYEQYF
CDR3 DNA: TGTGCCAGCAGGGAGCGGGGGAAATCCTACGAGCAGTACTTC

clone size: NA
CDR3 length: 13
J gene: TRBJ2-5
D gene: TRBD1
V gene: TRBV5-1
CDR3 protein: CASSLTGAETQYF
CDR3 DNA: TGCGCCAGCAGCTTGACAGGGGCGGAGACCCAGTACTTC

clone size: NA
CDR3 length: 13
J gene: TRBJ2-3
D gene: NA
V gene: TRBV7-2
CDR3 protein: CASSSQGTDTQYF
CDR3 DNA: TGTGCCAGCAGCTCGCAGGGTACAGATACGCAGTATTTT

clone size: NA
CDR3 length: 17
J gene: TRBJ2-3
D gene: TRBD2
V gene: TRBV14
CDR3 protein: CASSQSLGTSGTDTQYF
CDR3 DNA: TGTGCCAGCAGCCAGTCGCTTGGGACTAGCGGAACAGATACGCAGTATTTT

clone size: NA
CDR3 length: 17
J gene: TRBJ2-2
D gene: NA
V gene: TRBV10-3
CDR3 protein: CAISEFQGFSNTGELFF
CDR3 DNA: TGTGCCATCAGTGAGTTCCAGGGGTTTTCGAACACCGGGGAGCTGTTTTTT

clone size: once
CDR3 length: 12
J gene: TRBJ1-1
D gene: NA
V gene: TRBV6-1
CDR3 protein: CASSEAGGEAFF
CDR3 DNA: TGTGCCAGCAGTGAAGCAGGGGGGGAGGCTTTCTTT

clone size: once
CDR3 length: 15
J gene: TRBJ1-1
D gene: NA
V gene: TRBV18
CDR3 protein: CASSPQGPQDTEAFF
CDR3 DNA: TGTGCCAGCTCACCCCAGGGGCCCCAGGACACTGAAGCTTTCTTT

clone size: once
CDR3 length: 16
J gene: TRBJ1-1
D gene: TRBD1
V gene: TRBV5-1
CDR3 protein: CASSFPPQGGNTEAFF
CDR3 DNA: TGCGCCAGCAGCTTCCCCCCCCAGGGGGGGAACACTGAAGCTTTCTTT

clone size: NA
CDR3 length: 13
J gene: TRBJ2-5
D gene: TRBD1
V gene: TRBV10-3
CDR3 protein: CAISDRVGETQYF
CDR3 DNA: TGTGCCATCAGCGACAGGGTTGGGGAGACCCAGTACTTC

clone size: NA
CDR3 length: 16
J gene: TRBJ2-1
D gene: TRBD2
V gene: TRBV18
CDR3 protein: CASSPPGLAEYNEQFF
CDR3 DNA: TGTGCCAGCTCCCCACCGGGACTAGCTGAATACAATGAGCAGTTCTTC

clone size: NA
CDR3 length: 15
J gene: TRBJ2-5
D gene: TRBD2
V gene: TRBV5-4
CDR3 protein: CASSYGTSGLETQYF
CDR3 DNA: TGTGCCAGCAGCTACGGGACTAGCGGATTGGAGACCCAGTACTTC

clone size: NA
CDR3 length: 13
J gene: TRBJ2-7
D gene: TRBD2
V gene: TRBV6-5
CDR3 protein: CASGTSGTYEQYF
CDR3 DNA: TGTGCCAGCGGGACTAGCGGGACCTACGAGCAGTACTTC

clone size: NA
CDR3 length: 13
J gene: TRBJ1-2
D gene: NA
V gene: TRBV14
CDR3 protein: CASGQGGWFGYTF
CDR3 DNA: TGTGCCTCCGGGCAGGGAGGTTGGTTCGGCTACACCTTC

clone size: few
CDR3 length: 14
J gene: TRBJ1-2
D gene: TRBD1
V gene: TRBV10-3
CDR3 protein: CAIRGQEDNYGYTF
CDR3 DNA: TGTGCCATCAGGGGACAGGAGGATAACTATGGCTACACCTTC

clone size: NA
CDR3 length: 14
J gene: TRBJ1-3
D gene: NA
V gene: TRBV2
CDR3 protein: CASSSTGSGNTIYF
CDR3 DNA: TGTGCCAGCAGTTCCACAGGGAGTGGAAACACCATATATTTT

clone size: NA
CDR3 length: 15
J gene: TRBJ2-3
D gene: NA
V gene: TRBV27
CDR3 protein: CASTRAGHLADTQYF
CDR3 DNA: TGTGCCAGCACCAGGGCGGGGCATTTAGCAGATACGCAGTATTTT

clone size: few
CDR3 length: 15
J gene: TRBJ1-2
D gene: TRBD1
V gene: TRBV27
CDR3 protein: CASSTRQGAFDGYTF
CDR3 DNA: TGTGCCAGCAGTACGCGACAGGGGGCGTTCGATGGCTACACCTTC

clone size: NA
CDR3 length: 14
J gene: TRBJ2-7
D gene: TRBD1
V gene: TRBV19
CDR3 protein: CASSTRTGDYEQYF
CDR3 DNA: TGTGCCAGTAGTACGAGGACAGGGGACTACGAGCAGTACTTC

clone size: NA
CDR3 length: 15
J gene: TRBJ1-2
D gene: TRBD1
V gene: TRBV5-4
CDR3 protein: CASSPSDRGHYGYTF
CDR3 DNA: TGTGCCAGCAGCCCTTCGGACAGGGGCCACTATGGCTACACCTTC

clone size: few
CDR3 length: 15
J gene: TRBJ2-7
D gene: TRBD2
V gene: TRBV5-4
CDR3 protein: CASSSTSGFSYEQYF
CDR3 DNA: TGTGCCAGCAGTTCGACTAGCGGGTTCTCCTACGAGCAGTACTTC